Listed here is a single T cell receptor (beta chain). This clonotype was recorded many times. Which antigen it targets is not known. No qualities accompany the bases; no much larger clone lies one base away. These data are taken from a study of human T cells and chemical hapten exposure (dated by TCRdb to the early 2020s). Concerning the study at large: For sensitization, 2% DPC in acetone was applied to an approximately 2 cm by approximately 2 cm area of upper inner arm skin. In alopecia patients, the study followed how the peripheral blood TCR repertoire changed in vivo over primary and secondary sensitization to diphenylcyclopropenone (DPC), a hapten. The mostly female patient cohort included alopecia areata with under or over 50% scalp involvement, alopecia totalis and alopecia universalis. Nearly 30 alopecia patients provided blood for TCR sequencing at one to four time points (pre-sensitization, 2, 6 and 24 weeks). Libraries were pooled for sequencing, and variation in per-sample TCR yields was attributed mainly to small differences in library volumes within the pool. Patch testing on the upper back used Finn chambers containing 0.01% DPC, with scoring done after 6 days according to International Contact Dermatitis Research Group standards. Weekly therapeutic DPC doses were additionally applied to the scalp of patients throughout the approximately 25-week study period. Blood samples were taken from patients before sensitization (week 0) and at 2, 6 and about 24 weeks after DPC sensitization.

The time point label, as the study defines it: pre-sensitization, week 0. This specimen's treatment or condition label, per the study, means: therapeutic diphenylcyclopropenone sensitization with weekly scalp DPC. Blood at each patch-test visit was drawn before the patch test was applied. To be eligible, patients had to be aged 18 to 70, diagnosed with alopecia and judged suitable for DPC therapy, while pregnant patients were excluded. Total RNA was isolated from unfractionated whole blood collected in Tempus Blood RNA tubes. Overall study outcomes, separate from this receptor: After repeated subsampling, the strength of the expansion versus patch-test correlation and the threshold at which it became significant changed. Significantly more large CDR3 similarity clusters were formed by expanded TCRs than by pre-sensitization or healthy control sets, consistent with antigen-driven responses. Patch test score correlated positively with the number of PT1 expanded TCRs, reaching significance at thresholds 8, 16 and 32 but not at 4. No change with DPC sensitization was found in the number of TCRs above 1 in 1000 frequency, and no evidence of global repertoire structure alterations was found. Because all patients had alopecia, a presumed autoimmune disease, the immune response of the patients might differ from that of healthy individuals.

Libraries were built with RACE. Instrument used: NextSeq 500. Library preparation attached unique molecular identifiers to individual cDNA molecules for quantitative, reproducible TCR counting. Both TCR alpha and TCR beta chains were sequenced from each blood RNA sample. The authors processed their data as follows. A median of about 89,000 TCRs per sample was observed, with a range of 23,224 to 690,600. The Decombinator software suite was used to annotate V, J and CDR3 in the TCR reads. Every sample was subsampled to the same number of TCRs (28,000) for the PS versus PT1 abundance plots. TCRs were defined as expanded if absent before sensitization and observed at least eight times at the 2-week time point. TCRdb handled the public reads itself, with Q25 trimming in fastp and clone calling in MiXCR, and kept productive beta chains. Entries that share a CDR3 protein sequence are merged under the most common genes and DNA. TCRdb's processing, not the authors', yielded these V and J calls. The sample table holds 99,000 or so distinct CDR3 sequences, of which less than 14% were seen once. The ten largest clonotypes hold more than 2.5% of the sample.

The source of this sequence is a woman aged 60-75 years with alopecia areata. Some clones in this sample may be carry-over from other donors' samples. The sequences come from whole blood, collected in connection with sensitization to the hapten diphenylcyclopropenone (DPC).

The DNA reads TGTGCCAGCAGGCGGGAGGCAGGCCCACAGCCCCAGCATTTT. Translated, this gives CASRREAGPQPQHF. The sequence is built from TRBV2 and TRBJ1-5; confidence is insufficient to name the D gene. The cysteine opens and the phenylalanine closes a CDR3 of 14 amino acids. Only the CDR3 portion is preserved as DNA: 42 bases, with reading frame beginning at the first base. V and J are truncated by 6 bases and 7 bases respectively, leaving an intervening sequence of 16 bases. The germline V gene yields SNHLY for CDR1 and FYNNEI for CDR2. With the portions outside the CDR3 filled from the reference TRBV2 and TRBJ1-5 genes, the complete variable region becomes EPEVTQTPSHQVTQMGQEVILRCVPISNHLYFYWYRQILGQKVEFLVSFYNNEISEKSEIFDDQFSVERPDGSNFTLKIRSTKLEDSAMYFCASRREAGPQPQHFGDGTRLSIL.